This is a list of T cell receptor beta chains from one sample in a study of CXCR3-negative and CXCR3-positive naive CD8 T cells. With the 5' RACE reads reprocessed, TCRdb shows one record per CDR3 protein and no DNA. The table counts 40,000 to 45,000 distinct CDR3 sequences; roughly 1.8% lies in the top ten. The specimen sequenced was naive CXCR3- CD8+ T cells from blood. These TCRs come from a human donor in good health. Some clones in this sample may be carry-over from other donors' samples. Each CDR3 is given with its conserved first and last residue. The order of the fields is J gene, V gene, clone size, CDR3 length, CDR3 protein. Clone size, where shown, is once, few, many, or a class for clones that have expanded.

>TRBJ2-1|TRBV7-2|.|13
CASRPPGYNEQFF
>TRBJ1-4|TRBV12-3/TRBV12-4|.|15
CASSFMSQGVGKLFF
>TRBJ1-2|TRBV11-2|medium-sized|13
CASSLATNYGYTF
>TRBJ2-1|TRBV7-9|.|15
CASKVSGSSYNEQFF
>TRBJ2-7|TRBV20-1|.|13
CSAEPTVTYEQYF
>TRBJ2-3|TRBV6-5|.|12
CASSYDGDTQYF
>TRBJ2-1|TRBV12-3/TRBV12-4|.|13
CASLGGHDNEQFF
>TRBJ2-7|TRBV5-1|.|15
CASSQGRYEEDEQYF
>TRBJ2-5|TRBV4-1|.|13
CASSQGETETQYF
>TRBJ2-1|TRBV15|.|18
CATSGPGLAEPFYNEQFF
>TRBJ2-1|TRBV6-2/TRBV6-3|.|16
CASSYWSGGSYNEQFF
>TRBJ1-2|TRBV13|medium-sized|15
CASSPDRGKDYGYTF
>TRBJ2-1|TRBV5-6|.|18
CASSLGGTIRSPYNEQFF
>TRBJ2-1|TRBV20-1|.|16
CSARELAARMYNEQFF
>TRBJ2-1|TRBV7-2|.|13
CASSLVAGGEQFF
>TRBJ1-1|TRBV30|.|14
CAWSAGQGASEAFF
>TRBJ1-5|TRBV25-1|.|14
CASSGGLGNQPQHF
>TRBJ1-6|TRBV4-3|.|15
CASSHGTGGNSPLHF
>TRBJ2-7|TRBV29-1|.|12
CSVVTGGYEQYF
>TRBJ1-1|TRBV9|.|12
CASSPLDTEAFF
>TRBJ1-1|TRBV29-1|.|13
CSARSGGETEAFF
>TRBJ2-3|TRBV19|.|16
CASSMASGGPIDTQYF
>TRBJ1-1|TRBV11-2|.|15
CASSLLDRSNTEAFF
>TRBJ2-7|TRBV7-6|.|14
CASSLGGQAYEQYF
>TRBJ2-5|TRBV3-1|.|15
CASSPRTWSQETQYF
>TRBJ2-1|TRBV12-3/TRBV12-4|.|20
CASTLGRPGPTFSSYNEQFF
>TRBJ1-5|TRBV20-1|.|14
CSARPGNGNQPQHF
>TRBJ2-3|TRBV6-2/TRBV6-3|.|16
CASSYPWTRRMDTQYF
>TRBJ2-5|TRBV29-1|.|11
CSLGTSETQYF
>TRBJ1-1|TRBV20-1|.|14
CSARLPDRVTEAFF
>TRBJ1-1|TRBV12-3/TRBV12-4|.|13
CASTPGQNTEAFF
>TRBJ2-2|TRBV7-8|.|15
CASSFGTGIGGELFF
>TRBJ1-2|TRBV20-1|.|14
CSARASDLIGGYTF
>TRBJ2-4|TRBV12-3/TRBV12-4|.|15
CASSLGTGAKNIQYF
>TRBJ2-7|TRBV20-1|.|16
CSARDLPAGESYEQYF
>TRBJ2-5|TRBV7-3|.|14
CASSPLGQGETQYF
>TRBJ1-6|TRBV19|.|13
CATDRGGDSPLHF
>TRBJ2-7|TRBV7-9|.|15
CASSPTVTGSDEQYF
>TRBJ2-7|TRBV27|.|13
CASSLFETYEQYF
>TRBJ2-4|TRBV28|.|13
CASSHPTENIQYF
>TRBJ2-3|TRBV27|.|17
CASSLSGAFSSTDTQYF
>TRBJ2-1|TRBV7-9|.|16
CASSLVALAIQDEQFF
>TRBJ2-2|TRBV12-3/TRBV12-4|.|12
CASSFRSGELFF
>TRBJ2-3|TRBV2|.|14
CASSELAGQDTQYF
>TRBJ2-1|TRBV7-9|.|15
CASSPTGGIGNEQFF
>TRBJ1-5|TRBV24-1|.|12
CATSDLNQPQHF
>TRBJ1-5|TRBV19|.|17
CASSILGDGPRNQPQHF
>TRBJ1-1|TRBV7-8|.|14
CASSLVIRGTEAFF
>TRBJ2-7|TRBV29-1|.|13
CSGGQGEAYEQYF
>TRBJ2-3|TRBV27|.|14
CASSLAASTDTQYF
>TRBJ2-5|TRBV2|.|13
CASSETLRETQYF
>TRBJ1-4|TRBV20-1|.|16
CSAEGGTGPFGEKLFF
>TRBJ2-7|TRBV29-1|.|13
CSAMQGVAYEQYF
>TRBJ2-5|TRBV6-6|.|13
CASVRRGGETQYF
>TRBJ2-3|TRBV7-6|.|16
CASSLRLAKITDTQYF